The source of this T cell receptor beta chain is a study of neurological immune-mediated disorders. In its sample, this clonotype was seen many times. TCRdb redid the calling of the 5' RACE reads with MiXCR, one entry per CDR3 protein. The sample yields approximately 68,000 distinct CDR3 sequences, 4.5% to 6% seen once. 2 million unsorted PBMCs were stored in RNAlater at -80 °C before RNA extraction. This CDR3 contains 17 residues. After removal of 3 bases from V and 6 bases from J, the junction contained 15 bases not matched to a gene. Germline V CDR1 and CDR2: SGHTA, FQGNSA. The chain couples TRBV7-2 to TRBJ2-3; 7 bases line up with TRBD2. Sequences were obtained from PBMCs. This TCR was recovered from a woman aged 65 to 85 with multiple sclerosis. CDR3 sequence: CASSLSSSGGEKDTQYF. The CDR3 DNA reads TGTGCCAGCAGCTTGTCATCTAGCGGAGGAGAAAAGGATACGCAGTATTTT.